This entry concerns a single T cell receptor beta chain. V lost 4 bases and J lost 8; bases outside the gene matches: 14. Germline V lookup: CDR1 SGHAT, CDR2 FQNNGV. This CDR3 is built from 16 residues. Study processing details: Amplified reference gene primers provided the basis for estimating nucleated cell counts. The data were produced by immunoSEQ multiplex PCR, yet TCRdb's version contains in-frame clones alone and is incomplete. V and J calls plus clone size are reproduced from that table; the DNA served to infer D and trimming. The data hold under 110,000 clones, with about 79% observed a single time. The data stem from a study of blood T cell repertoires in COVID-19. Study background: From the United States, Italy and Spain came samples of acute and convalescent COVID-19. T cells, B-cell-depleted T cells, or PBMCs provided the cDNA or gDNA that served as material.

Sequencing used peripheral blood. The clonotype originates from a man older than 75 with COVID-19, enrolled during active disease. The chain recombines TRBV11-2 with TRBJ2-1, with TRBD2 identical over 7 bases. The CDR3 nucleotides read TGTGCCAGCAGCTGGCTTCGCGGCGGGAGATCCTATGAGCAGTTCTTC. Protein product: CASSWLRGGRSYEQFF.